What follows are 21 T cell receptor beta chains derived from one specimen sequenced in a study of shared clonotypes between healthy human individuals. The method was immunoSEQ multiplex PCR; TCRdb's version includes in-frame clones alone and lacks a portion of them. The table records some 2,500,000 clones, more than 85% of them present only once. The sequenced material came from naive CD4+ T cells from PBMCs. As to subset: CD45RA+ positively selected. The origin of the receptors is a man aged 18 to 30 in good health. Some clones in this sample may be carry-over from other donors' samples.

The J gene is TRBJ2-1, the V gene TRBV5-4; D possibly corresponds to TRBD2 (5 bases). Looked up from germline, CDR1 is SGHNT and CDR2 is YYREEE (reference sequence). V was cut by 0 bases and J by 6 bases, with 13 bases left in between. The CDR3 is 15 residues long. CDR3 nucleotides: TGTGCCAGCAGCTTGGTAGGGCTAGCACTCAATGAGCAGTTCTTC. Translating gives CASSLVGLALNEQFF.

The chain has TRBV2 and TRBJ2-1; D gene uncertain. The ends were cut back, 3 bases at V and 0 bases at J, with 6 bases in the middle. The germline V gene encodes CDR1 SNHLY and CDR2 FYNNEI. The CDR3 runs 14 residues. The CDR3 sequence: CASSDSNSYNEQFF. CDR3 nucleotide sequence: TGTGCCAGCAGTGACTCAAACTCCTACAATGAGCAGTTCTTC.

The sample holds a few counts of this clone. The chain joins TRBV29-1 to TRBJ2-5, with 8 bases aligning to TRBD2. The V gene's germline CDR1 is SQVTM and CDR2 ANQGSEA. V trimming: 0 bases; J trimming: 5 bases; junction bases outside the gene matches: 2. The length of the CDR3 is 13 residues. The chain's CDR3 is CSVEEGLGETQYF. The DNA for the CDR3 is TGCAGCGTTGAAGAGGGACTAGGCGAGACCCAGTACTTC.

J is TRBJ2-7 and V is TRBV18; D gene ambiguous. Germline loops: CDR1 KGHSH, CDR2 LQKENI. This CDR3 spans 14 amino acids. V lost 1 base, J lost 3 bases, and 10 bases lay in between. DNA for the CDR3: TGTGCCAGCTCACCACTTCCGGCCGTCTACGAGCAGTACTTC. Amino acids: CASSPLPAVYEQYF. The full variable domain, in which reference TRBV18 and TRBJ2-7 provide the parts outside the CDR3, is NAGVMQNPRHLVRRRGQEARLRCSPMKGHSHVYWYRQLPEEGLKFMVYLQKENIIDESGMPKERFSAEFPKEGPSILRIQQVVRGDSAAYFCASSPLPAVYEQYFGPGTRLTVT.

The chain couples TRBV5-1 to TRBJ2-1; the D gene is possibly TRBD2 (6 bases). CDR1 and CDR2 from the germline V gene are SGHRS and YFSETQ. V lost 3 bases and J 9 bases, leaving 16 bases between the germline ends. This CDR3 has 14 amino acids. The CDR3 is CASSSGTASLEQFF. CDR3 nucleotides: TGCGCCAGCAGCTCCGGGACTGCATCTCTTGAGCAGTTCTTC.

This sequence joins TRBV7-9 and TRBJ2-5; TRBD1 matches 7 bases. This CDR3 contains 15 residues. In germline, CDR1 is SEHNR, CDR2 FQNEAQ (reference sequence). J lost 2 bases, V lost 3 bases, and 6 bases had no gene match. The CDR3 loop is CASSLVGGLQETQYF. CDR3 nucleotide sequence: TGTGCCAGCAGCTTGGTAGGGGGCCTGCAAGAGACCCAGTACTTC. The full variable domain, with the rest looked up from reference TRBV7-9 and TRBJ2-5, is DTGVSQNPRHKITKRGQNVTFRCDPISEHNRLYWYRQTLGQGPEFLTYFQNEAQLEKSRLLSDRFSAERPKGSFSTLEIQRTEQGDSAMYLCASSLVGGLQETQYFGPGTRLLVL.

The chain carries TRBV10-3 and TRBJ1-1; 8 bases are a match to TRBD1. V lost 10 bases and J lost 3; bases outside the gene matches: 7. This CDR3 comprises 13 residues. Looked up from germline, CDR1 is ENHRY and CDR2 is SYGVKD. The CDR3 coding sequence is TGTGCCACCTCCGACAGGGGCGACACTGAAGCTTTCTTT. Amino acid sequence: CATSDRGDTEAFF.

The chain's CDR3 is CASSAGQGAMNTEAFF. The CDR3 coding sequence is TGTGCCAGCAGCGCCGGACAGGGGGCCATGAACACTGAAGCTTTCTTT. The rearrangement uses TRBV7-9 and TRBJ1-1, with TRBD1 matching 11 bases. CDR3 size: 16 residues. The germline gives CDR1 SEHNR, CDR2 FQNEAQ (reference sequence). The V gene end was trimmed by 5 bases and the J gene end by 0 bases; junction bases not matched to a gene: 5.

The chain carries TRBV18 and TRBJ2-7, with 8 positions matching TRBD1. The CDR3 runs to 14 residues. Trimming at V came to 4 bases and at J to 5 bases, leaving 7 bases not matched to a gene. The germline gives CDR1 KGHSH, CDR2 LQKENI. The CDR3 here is CASSLGGQGNEQYF. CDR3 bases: TGTGCCAGCTCACTTGGTGGACAGGGCAACGAGCAGTACTTC. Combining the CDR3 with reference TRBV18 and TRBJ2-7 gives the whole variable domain NAGVMQNPRHLVRRRGQEARLRCSPMKGHSHVYWYRQLPEEGLKFMVYLQKENIIDESGMPKERFSAEFPKEGPSILRIQQVVRGDSAAYFCASSLGGQGNEQYFGPGTRLTVT.

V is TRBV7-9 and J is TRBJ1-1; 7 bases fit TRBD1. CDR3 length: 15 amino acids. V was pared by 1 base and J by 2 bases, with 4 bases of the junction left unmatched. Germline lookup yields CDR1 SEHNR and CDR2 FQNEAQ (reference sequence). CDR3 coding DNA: TGTGCCAGCAGCTTAGGGGGACAGATAAACACTGAAGCTTTCTTT. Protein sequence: CASSLGGQINTEAFF.

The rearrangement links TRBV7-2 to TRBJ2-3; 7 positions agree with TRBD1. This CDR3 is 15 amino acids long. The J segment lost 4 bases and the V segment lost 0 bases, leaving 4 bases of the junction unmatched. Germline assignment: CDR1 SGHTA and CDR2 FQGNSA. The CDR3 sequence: CASSLAMGQPDTQYF. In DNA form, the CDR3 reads TGTGCCAGCAGCTTAGCGATGGGACAGCCAGATACGCAGTATTTT.

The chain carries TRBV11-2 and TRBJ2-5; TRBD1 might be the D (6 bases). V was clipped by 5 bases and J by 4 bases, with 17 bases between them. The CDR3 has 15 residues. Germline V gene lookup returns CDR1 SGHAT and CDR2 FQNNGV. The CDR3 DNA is TGTGCCAGCAGCCCCCAGGGGAACAACCGAGAGACCCAGTACTTC. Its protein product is CASSPQGNNRETQYF.

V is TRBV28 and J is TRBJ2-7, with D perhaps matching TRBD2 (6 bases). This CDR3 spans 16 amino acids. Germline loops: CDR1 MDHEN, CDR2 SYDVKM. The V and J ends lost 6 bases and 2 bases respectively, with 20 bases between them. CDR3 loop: CASSPLTAGPAYEQYF. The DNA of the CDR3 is TGTGCCAGCAGCCCCCTTACGGCGGGGCCCGCCTACGAGCAGTACTTC. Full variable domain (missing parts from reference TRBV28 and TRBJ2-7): DVKVTQSSRYLVKRTGEKVFLECVQDMDHENMFWYRQDPGLGLRLIYFSYDVKMKEKGDIPEGYSVSREKKERFSLILESASTNQTSMYLCASSPLTAGPAYEQYFGPGTRLTVT.

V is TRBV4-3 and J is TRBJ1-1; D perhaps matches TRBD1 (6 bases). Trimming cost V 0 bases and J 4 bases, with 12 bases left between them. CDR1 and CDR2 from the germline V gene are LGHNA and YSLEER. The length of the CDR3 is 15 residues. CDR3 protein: CASSQEFGGPTEAFF. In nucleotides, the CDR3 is TGCGCCAGCAGCCAAGAGTTTGGGGGGCCCACTGAAGCTTTCTTT.

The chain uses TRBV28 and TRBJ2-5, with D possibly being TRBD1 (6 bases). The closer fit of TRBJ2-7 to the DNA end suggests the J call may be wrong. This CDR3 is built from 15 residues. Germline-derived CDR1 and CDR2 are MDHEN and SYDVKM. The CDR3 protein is CASSRGPWTAYEQYF. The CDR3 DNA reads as TGTGCCAGCAGTCGAGGTCCGTGGACAGCCTACGAGCAGTACTTC.

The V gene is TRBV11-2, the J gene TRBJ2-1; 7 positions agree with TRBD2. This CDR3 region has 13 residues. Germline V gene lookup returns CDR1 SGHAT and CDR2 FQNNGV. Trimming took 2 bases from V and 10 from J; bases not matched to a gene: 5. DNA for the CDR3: TGTGCCAGCAGCTTAAACGTGGGAGGGGAGCAGTTCTTC. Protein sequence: CASSLNVGGEQFF.

The CDR3, as DNA: TGTGCCAGCAGCACGTACCCGACAGTGAGCGGGGCCAACGTCCTGACTTTC. It translates to CASSTYPTVSGANVLTF. The chain has TRBV9 and TRBJ2-6, with D perhaps matching TRBD1 (5 bases). The V end was cut by 4 bases, the J end by 4 bases, with 18 bases between. CDR3 length equals 17 residues. Germline V gives CDR1 SGDLS, CDR2 YYNGEE.

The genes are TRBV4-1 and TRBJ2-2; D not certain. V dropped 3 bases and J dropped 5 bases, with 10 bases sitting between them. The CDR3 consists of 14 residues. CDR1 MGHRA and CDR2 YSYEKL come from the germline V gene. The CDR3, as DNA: TGCGCCAGCAGCCAGGCAACAGTTACCGGGGAGCTGTTTTTT. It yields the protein CASSQATVTGELFF.

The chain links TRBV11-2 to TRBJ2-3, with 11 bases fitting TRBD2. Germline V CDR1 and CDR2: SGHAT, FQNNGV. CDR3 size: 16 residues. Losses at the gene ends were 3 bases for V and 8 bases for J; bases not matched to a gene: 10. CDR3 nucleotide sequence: TGTGCCAGCAGCTTTATTCGGGGACTAGCGGTGGGTACGCAGTATTTT. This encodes CASSFIRGLAVGTQYF.

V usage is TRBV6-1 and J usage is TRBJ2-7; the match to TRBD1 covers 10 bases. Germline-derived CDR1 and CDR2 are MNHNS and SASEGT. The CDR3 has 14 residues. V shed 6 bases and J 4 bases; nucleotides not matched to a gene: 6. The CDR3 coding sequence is TGTGCCAGCAGGGAGGGACAGGGGAGATACGAGCAGTACTTC. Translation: CASREGQGRYEQYF.

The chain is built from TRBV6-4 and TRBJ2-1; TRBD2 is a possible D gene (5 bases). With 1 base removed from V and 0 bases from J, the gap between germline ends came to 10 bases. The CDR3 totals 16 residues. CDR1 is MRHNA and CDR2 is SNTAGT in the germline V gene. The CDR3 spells CASSDWASGSYNEQFF. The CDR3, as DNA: TGTGCCAGCAGTGACTGGGCCAGCGGCTCCTACAATGAGCAGTTCTTC.